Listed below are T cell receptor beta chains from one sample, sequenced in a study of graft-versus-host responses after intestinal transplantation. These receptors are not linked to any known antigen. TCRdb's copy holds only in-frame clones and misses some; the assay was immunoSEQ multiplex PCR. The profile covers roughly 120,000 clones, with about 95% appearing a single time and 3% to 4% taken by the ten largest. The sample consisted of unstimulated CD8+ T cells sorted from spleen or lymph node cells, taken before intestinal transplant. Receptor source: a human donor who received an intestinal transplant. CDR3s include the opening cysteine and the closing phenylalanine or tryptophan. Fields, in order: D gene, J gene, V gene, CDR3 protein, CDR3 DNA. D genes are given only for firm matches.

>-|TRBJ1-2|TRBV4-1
CASSQDSGAPNYGYTF
TGCGCCAGCAGCCAAGATTCGGGGGCTCCGAACTATGGCTACACCTTC
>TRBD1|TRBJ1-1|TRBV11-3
CASSEETGGTTEAFF
TGTGCCAGCAGCGAAGAGACAGGGGGGACGACTGAAGCTTTCTTT
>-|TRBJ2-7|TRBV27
CASSSSYEQYF
TGTGCCAGCAGTTCCTCTTACGAGCAGTACTTC
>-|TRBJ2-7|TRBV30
CAWSRGILYEQYF
TGTGCCTGGAGTAGGGGAATTCTCTACGAGCAGTACTTC
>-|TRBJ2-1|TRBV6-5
CASSYSGGHNEQFF
TGTGCCAGCAGTTACTCGGGTGGGCACAATGAGCAGTTCTTC
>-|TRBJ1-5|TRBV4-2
CASSQVSGNQPQHF
TGTGCCAGCAGCCAAGTCTCGGGCAATCAGCCCCAGCATTTT
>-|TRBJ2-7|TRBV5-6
CASSGGTSSGRNF
TGTGCCAGCAGCGGGGGAACAAGTTCCGGGCGAAACTTC
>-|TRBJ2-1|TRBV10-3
CASRAGYDYNEQFF
TGTGCCTCCCGGGCGGGCTATGACTACAATGAGCAGTTCTTC
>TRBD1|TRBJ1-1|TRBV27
CASSLGTGWRTEAFF
TGTGCCAGCAGTTTGGGGACAGGGTGGCGCACTGAAGCTTTCTTT
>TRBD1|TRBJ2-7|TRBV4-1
CASSHGTANPYEQYF
TGCGCCAGCAGCCATGGGACAGCTAACCCCTACGAGCAGTACTTC
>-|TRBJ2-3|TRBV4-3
CATLWGPDTQYF
TGCGCCACCCTCTGGGGCCCAGATACGCAGTATTTT
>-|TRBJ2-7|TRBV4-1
CASSQVPAGEQYF
TGCGCCAGCAGCCAGGTACCGGCGGGGGAGCAGTACTTC
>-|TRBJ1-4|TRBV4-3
CASSQDLTATNEKLFF
TGCGCCAGCAGCCAAGATCTTACAGCAACTAATGAAAAACTGTTTTTT
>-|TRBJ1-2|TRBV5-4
CASSLDLVYGYTF
TGTGCCAGCAGCTTGGACCTCGTCTATGGCTACACCTTC
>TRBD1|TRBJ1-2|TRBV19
CASTGQAFYGYTF
TGTGCCAGTACAGGACAGGCTTTTTATGGCTACACCTTC
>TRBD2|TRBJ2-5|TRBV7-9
CASSPLAVQETQYF
TGTGCCAGCAGCCCACTAGCGGTTCAAGAGACCCAGTACTTC
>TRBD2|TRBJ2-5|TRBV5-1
CASSFYLAGGQETQYF
TGCGCCAGCAGCTTCTATCTAGCGGGAGGGCAAGAGACCCAGTACTTC
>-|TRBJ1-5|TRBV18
CASSPEYSNQPQHF
TGTGCCAGCTCACCTGAATATAGCAATCAGCCCCAGCATTTT
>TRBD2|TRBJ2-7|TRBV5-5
CASSLITSGSGYEQYF
TGTGCCAGCAGCTTGATTACAAGCGGGAGTGGCTACGAGCAGTACTTC
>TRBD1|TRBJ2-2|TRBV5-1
CASSLGRGQGTGELFF
TGCGCCAGCAGCTTGGGGCGGGGACAGGGGACCGGGGAGCTGTTTTTT
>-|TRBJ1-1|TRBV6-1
CASSEYRRMTEAFF
TGTGCCAGCAGTGAATACAGGCGGATGACTGAAGCTTTCTTT
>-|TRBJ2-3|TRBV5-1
CASSLEGDSKRPTDTQYF
TGCGCCAGCAGCTTGGAGGGTGACTCCAAACGGCCCACAGATACGCAGTATTTT
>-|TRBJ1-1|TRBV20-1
CSARESHEAFF
TGCAGTGCTAGAGAGTCCCACGAAGCTTTCTTT
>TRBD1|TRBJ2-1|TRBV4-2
CASSQWRGTGLVIDPYNEQFF
TGTGCCAGCAGCCAGTGGCGTGGGACAGGGTTAGTTATCGACCCCTACAATGAGCAGTTCTTC
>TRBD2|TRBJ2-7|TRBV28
CASSSGTSGLVSYEQYF
TGTGCCAGCAGTTCCGGGACTAGCGGGCTTGTGAGCTACGAGCAGTACTTC
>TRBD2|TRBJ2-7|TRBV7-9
CASSFGTSGRDEQYF
TGTGCCAGCAGCTTTGGGACTAGCGGGAGGGACGAGCAGTACTTC